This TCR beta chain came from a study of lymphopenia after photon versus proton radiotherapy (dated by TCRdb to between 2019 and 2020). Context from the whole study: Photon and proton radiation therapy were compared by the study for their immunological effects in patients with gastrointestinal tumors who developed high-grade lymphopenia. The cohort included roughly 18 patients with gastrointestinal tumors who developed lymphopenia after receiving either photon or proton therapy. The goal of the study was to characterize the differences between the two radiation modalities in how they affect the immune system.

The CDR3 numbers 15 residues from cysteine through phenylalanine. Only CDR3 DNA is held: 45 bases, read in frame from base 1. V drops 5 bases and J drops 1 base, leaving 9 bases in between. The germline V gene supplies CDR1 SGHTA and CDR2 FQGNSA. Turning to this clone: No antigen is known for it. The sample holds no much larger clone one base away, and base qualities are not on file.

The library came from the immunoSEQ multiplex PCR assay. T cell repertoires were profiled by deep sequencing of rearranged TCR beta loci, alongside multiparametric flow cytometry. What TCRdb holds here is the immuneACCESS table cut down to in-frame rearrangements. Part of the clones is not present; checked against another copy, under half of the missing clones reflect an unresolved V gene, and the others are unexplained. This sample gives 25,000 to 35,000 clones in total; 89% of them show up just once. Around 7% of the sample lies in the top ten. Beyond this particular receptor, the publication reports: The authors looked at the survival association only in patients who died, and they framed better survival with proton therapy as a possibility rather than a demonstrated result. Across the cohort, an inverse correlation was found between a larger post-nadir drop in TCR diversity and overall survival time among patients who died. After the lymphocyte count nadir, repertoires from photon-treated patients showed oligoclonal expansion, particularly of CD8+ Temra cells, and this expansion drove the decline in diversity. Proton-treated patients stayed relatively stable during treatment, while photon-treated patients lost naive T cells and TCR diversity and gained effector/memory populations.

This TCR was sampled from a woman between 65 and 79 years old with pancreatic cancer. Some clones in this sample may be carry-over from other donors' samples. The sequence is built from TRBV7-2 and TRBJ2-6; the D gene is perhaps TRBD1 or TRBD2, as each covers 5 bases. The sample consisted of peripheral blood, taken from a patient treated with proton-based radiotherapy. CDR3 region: CASSRGFSGANVLTF. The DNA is TGTGCCAGCAGCCGGGGCTTTTCTGGGGCCAACGTCCTGACTTTC. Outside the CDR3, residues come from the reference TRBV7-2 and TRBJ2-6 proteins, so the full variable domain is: GAGVSQSPSNKVTEKGKDVELRCDPISGHTALYWYRQSLGQGLEFLIYFQGNSAPDKSGLPSDRFSAERTGGSVSTLTIQRTQQEDSAVYLCASSRGFSGANVLTFGAGSRLTVL.